The source of this TCR beta chain is a study of long-term antiretroviral therapy in people with HIV. The libraries were made with immunoSEQ v3.0 at survey level. Repertoires were generated with immunoSEQ multiplex PCR, while TCRdb's copy carries only in-frame clones and drops some. The sample gives about 21,000 clones, 90% of which show up once; roughly 9.2% is in the top ten. Germline values: CDR1 MNHEY, CDR2 SVGAGI. V gave up 0 bases and J gave up 3 bases, with 15 bases separating them. The CDR3 loop spans 16 amino acids. This rearrangement joins TRBV6-5 to TRBJ2-7, with no clear D. This sample comprised unsorted PBMCs, obtained about 4.6 years before starting antiretroviral therapy. The clonotype originates from a woman aged 25 to 45 with HIV. CDR3 in amino acids: CASSYSRSLGNYEQYF. The CDR3 DNA sequence: TGTGCCAGCAGTTACTCGAGATCATTAGGAAACTACGAGCAGTACTTC.